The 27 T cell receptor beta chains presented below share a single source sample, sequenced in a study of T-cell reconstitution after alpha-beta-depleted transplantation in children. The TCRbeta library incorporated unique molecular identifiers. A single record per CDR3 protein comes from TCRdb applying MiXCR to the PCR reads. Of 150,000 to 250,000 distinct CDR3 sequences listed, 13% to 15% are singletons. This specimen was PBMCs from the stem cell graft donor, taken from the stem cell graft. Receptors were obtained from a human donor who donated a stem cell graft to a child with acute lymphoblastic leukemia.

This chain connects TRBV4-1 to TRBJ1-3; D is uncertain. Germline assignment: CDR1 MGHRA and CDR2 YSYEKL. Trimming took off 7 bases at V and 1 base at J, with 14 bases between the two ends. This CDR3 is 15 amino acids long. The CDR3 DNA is TGCGCCAGCACCCCCGGGCCACAATCTGGAAACACCATATATTTT. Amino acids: CASTPGPQSGNTIYF.

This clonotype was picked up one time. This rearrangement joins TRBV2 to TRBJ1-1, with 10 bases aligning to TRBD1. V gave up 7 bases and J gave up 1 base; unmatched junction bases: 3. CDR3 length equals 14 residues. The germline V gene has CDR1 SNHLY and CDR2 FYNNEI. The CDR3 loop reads CASNRQGANTEAFF. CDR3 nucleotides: TGTGCCAGCAATAGACAGGGGGCGAACACTGAAGCTTTCTTT.

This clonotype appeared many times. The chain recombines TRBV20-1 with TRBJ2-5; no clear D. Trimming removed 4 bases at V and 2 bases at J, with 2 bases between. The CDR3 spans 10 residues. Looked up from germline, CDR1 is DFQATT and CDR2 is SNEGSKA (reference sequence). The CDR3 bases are TGCAGTGCTAAGCAAGAGACCCAGTACTTC. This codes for CSAKQETQYF.

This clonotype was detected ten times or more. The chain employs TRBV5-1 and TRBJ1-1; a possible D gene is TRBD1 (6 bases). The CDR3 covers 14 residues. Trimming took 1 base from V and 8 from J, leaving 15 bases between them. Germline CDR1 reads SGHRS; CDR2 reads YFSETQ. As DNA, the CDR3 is TGCGCCAGCAGCTTGACGACTGACAGGAAGGAAGCTTTCTTT. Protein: CASSLTTDRKEAFF.

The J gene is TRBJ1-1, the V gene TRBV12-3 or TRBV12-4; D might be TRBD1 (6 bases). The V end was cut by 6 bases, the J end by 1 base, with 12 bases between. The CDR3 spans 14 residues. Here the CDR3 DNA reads TGTGCCAGCAGGGTTGGGGGCGCGAACACTGAAGCTTTCTTT. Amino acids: CASRVGGANTEAFF.

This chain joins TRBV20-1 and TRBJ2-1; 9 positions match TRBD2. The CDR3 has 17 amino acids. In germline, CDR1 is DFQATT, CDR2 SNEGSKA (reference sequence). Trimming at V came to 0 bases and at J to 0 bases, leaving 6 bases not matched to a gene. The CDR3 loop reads CSARDPGTSNSYNEQFF. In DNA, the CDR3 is TGCAGTGCTAGAGACCCCGGGACTAGCAACTCCTACAATGAGCAGTTCTTC.

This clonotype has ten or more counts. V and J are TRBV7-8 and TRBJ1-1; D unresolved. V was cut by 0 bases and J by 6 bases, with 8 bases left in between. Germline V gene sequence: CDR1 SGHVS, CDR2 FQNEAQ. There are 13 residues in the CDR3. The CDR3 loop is CASSLALEAEAFF. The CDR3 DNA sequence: TGTGCCAGCAGCTTAGCTTTGGAGGCTGAAGCTTTCTTT.

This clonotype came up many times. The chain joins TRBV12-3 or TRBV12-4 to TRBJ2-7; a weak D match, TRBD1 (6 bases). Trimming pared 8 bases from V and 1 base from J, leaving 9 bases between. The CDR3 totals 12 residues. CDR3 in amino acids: CASEGVSYEQYF. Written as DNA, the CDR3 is TGTGCCAGCGAGGGGGTTTCCTACGAGCAGTACTTC.

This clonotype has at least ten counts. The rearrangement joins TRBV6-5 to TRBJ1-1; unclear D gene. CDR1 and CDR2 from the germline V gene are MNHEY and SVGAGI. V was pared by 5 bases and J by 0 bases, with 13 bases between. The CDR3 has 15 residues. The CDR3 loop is CASSPEYRMNTEAFF. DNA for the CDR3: TGTGCCAGCAGTCCAGAATATAGGATGAACACTGAAGCTTTCTTT.

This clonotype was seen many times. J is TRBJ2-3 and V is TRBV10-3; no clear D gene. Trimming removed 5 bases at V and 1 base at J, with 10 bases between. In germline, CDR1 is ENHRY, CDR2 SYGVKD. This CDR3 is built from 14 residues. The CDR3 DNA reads TGTGCCATCAGTCGGGCCCAGGGCACAGATACGCAGTATTTT. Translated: CAISRAQGTDTQYF.

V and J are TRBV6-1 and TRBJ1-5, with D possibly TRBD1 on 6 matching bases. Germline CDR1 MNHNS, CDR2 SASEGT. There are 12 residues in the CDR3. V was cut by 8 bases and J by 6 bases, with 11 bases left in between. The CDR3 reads CASLGGVQPQHF. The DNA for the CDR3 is TGTGCCAGCTTGGGGGGCGTTCAGCCCCAGCATTTT.

DNA of the CDR3: TGTGCCAGCAGCCCGAACACCAACCAAGAGACCCAGTACTTC. Its protein is CASSPNTNQETQYF. V usage is TRBV11-2 and J usage is TRBJ2-5; D unclear. Trimming took 5 bases from V and 0 from J, leaving 10 bases between them. Germline V CDR1 and CDR2: SGHAT, FQNNGV. The CDR3 has 14 residues.

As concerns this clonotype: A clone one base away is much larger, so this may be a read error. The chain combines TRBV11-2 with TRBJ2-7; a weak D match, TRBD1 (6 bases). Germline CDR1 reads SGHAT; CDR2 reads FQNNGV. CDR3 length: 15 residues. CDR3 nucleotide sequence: TGTGCCAGCAGCTTAGTAGGGGGACGGGCATACGAGCACTACTTC. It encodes CASSLVGGRAYEHYF.

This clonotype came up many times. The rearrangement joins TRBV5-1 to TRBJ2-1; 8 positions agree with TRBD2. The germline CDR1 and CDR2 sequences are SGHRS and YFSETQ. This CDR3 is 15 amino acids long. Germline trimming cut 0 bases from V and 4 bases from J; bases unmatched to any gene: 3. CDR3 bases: TGCGCCAGCAGCTTGGCGGGAGGGGTATACAATGAGCAGTTCTTC. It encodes CASSLAGGVYNEQFF.

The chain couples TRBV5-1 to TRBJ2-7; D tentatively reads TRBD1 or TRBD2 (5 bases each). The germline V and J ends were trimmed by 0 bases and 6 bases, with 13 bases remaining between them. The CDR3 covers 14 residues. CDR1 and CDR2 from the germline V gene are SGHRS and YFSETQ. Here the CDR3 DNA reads TGCGCCAGCAGCTTGGAGGGGCTAGCCGGCGAGCAGTACTTC. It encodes CASSLEGLAGEQYF.

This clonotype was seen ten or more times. This chain's CDR3 is CASSQGRAGRDGYTF. The CDR3 DNA sequence: TGTGCCAGCAGCCAAGGGCGGGCAGGGAGAGATGGCTACACCTTC. The chain links TRBV7-6 to TRBJ1-2; D possibly corresponds to TRBD1 (5 bases). The V gene lost 5 bases and the J gene lost 6 bases, with 19 bases spanning the gap. This CDR3 is 15 amino acids long. Germline V gene data show CDR1 as SGHVS and CDR2 as FNYEAQ.

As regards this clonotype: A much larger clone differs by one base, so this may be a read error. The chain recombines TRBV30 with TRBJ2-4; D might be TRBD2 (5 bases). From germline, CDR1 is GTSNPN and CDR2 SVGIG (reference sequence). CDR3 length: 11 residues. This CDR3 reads CARSRRSIQYF. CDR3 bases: TGTGCCCGGAGTCGGAGGAGCATTCAGTACTTC.

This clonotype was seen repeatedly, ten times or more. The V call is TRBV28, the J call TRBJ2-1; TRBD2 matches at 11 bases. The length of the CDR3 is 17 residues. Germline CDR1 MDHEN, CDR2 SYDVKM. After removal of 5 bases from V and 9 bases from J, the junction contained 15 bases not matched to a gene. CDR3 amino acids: CASSADSGRGYGGEQFF. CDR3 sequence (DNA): TGTGCCAGCAGTGCCGATAGCGGGAGGGGTTATGGAGGTGAGCAGTTCTTC.

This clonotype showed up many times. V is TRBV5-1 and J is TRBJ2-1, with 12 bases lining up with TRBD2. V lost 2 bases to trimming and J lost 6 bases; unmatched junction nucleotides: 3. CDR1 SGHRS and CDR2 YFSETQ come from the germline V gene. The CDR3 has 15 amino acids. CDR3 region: CASSFLAGGVNEQFF. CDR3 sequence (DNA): TGCGCCAGCAGCTTCCTAGCGGGAGGGGTCAATGAGCAGTTCTTC.

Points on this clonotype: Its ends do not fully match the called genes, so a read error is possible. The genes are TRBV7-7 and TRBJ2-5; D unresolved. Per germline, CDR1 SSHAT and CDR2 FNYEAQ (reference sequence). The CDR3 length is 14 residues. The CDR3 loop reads CASSLPGVQETQYF. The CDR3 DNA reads TGTGCTAGCAGCTTACCCGGTGTTCAAGAGACCCAGTACTTC.

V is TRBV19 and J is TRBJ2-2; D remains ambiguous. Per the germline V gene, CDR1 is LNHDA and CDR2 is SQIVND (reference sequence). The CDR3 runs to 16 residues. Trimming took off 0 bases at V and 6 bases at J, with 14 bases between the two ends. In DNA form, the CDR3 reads TGTGCCAGTAGTATAGATCTTGGCCCATGGGCCGGGGAGCTGTTTTTT. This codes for CASSIDLGPWAGELFF.

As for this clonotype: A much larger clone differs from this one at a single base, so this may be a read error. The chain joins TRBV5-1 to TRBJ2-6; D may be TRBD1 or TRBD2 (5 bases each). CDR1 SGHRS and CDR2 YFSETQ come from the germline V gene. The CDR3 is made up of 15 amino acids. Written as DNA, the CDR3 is TGCGCCAGCAGCACAACCAGGGTCGGGGCCAACGGCCTGACTTTC. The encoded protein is CASSTTRVGANGLTF.

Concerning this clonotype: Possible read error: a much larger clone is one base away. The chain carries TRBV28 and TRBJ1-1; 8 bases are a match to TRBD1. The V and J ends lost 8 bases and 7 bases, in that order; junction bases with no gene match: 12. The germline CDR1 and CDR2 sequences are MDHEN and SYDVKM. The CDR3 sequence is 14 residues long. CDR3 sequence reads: CASPGAGQADEAFF. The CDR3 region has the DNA TGTGCCAGCCCTGGAGCGGGACAGGCTGATGAAGCTTTCTTT.

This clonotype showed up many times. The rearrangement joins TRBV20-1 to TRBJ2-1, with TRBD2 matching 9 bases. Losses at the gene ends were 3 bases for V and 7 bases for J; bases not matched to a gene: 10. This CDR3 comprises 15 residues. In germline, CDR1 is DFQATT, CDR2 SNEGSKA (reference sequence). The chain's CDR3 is CSARPGGRAGNEQFF. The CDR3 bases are TGCAGTGCTAGGCCCGGCGGGAGGGCCGGGAATGAGCAGTTCTTC.

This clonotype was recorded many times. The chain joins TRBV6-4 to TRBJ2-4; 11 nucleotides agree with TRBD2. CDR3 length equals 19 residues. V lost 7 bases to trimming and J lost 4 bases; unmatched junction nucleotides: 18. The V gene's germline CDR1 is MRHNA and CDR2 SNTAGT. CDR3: CASTPFDPGTSGFKNIQYF. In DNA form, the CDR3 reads TGTGCCAGCACTCCCTTCGACCCCGGGACTAGCGGATTTAAAAACATTCAGTACTTC.

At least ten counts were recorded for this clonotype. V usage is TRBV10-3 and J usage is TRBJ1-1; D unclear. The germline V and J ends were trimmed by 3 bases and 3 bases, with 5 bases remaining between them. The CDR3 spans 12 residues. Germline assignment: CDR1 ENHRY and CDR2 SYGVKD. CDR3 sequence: CAISDGYTEAFF. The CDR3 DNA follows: TGTGCCATCAGTGACGGGTACACTGAAGCTTTCTTT.

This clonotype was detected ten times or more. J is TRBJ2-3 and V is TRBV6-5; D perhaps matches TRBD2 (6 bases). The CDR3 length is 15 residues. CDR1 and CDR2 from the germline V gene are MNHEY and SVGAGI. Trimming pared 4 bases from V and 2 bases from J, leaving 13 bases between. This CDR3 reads CASSLRGTYTDTQYF. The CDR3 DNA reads TGTGCCAGCAGTTTGCGCGGGACTTACACAGATACGCAGTATTTT.